This T cell receptor beta chain was found in a study of T cells in Graves' hyperthyroidism and ophthalmopathy. Study context: Staff took peripheral blood when the initial diagnosis was made, before any treatment began. General study results and limits: Stable hyperthyroidism and ophthalmopathy were separated using 13 V-J signatures.

This clonotype turned up a few times. What it recognizes is unknown. RNA transcripts yielded amplified TCR beta CDR3 regions. HTBI primers were employed in a first-round RT-PCR of the TCR CDR3. TCRdb re-called the multiplex PCR reads through MiXCR, storing one row per CDR3 protein. Of 500,000 to 650,000 distinct CDR3 sequences in the sample, roughly 14% were seen once. Deletions cut 1 base from V and 9 bases from J, with 31 bases between. Germline V gives CDR1 DFQATT, CDR2 SNEGSKA (reference sequence). The length of the CDR3 is 19 residues. This clonotype was obtained from a woman between 50 and 59 years old with Graves' ophthalmopathy. Source material: blood. This sequence joins TRBV20-1 and TRBJ2-1, with D perhaps being TRBD1 or TRBD2 (5 bases each). The CDR3 region is CSARAHRLEWGLIRGEQFF. The CDR3 nucleotides are TGCAGTGCTAGAGCTCACCGGCTAGAGTGGGGGTTGATACGGGGTGAGCAGTTCTTC.